One sample yielded the 15 T cell receptor beta chains listed below, sequenced in a study of blood T cell repertoires in COVID-19. Assay used: immunoSEQ multiplex PCR; TCRdb lists only in-frame clones, some missing. The sample has around 140,000 clones, roughly three quarters seen once. The sample taken for sequencing was peripheral blood. These receptors were taken from a woman in her 70s with acute or convalescent COVID-19.

Concerning this clone itself: Different DNA sequences within this sample yield the same CDR3. The gene calls are TRBV3-1 (or the pseudogene TRBV3-2) and TRBJ2-1, with 7 bases matching TRBD2. V was clipped by 1 base and J by 2 bases; unmatched bases: 2. The CDR3 totals 15 residues. Germline values: CDR1 LGHDT, CDR2 YNNKEL (reference sequence). The CDR3 sequence: CASSQAGGTYNEQFF. DNA for the CDR3: TGTGCCAGCAGCCAAGCGGGAGGAACCTACAATGAGCAGTTCTTC.

The chain links TRBV5-1 to TRBJ2-1, with TRBD2 identical over 13 bases. The ends lost 4 bases at V and 0 bases at J; junction bases unmatched: 4. The CDR3 is made up of 17 amino acids. The germline gives CDR1 SGHRS, CDR2 YFSETQ. CDR3 bases: TGCGCCAGCAGCCCTACTAGCGGGGGGGCCTCCTACAATGAGCAGTTCTTC. Translated: CASSPTSGGASYNEQFF.

This clone was seen only a few times. For the CDR3, the DNA is TGTGCCAGCAGCTTAAGCTATAGCAATCAGCCCCAGCATTTT. Its protein is CASSLSYSNQPQHF. This sequence joins TRBV7-2 and TRBJ1-5; D gene uncertain. Trimming pared 2 bases from V and 0 bases from J, leaving 5 bases between. The germline V gene has CDR1 SGHTA and CDR2 FQGNSA. The CDR3 is 14 amino acids. The full variable domain, its missing parts supplied by reference TRBV7-2 and TRBJ1-5, is GAGVSQSPSNKVTEKGKDVELRCDPISGHTALYWYRQSLGQGLEFLIYFQGNSAPDKSGLPSDRFSAERTGGSVSTLTIQRTQQEDSAVYLCASSLSYSNQPQHFGDGTRLSIL.

The gene calls are TRBV27 and TRBJ2-3; D is unclear. Trimming took off 4 bases at V and 7 bases at J, with 9 bases between the two ends. Germline CDR1 is MNHEY and CDR2 is SMNVEV (reference sequence). The CDR3 contains 12 residues. The CDR3 here is CASSSPDNTQYF. CDR3 nucleotides: TGTGCCAGCAGTTCCCCAGATAATACGCAGTATTTT.

The CDR3 DNA reads TGTGCGGTTGGGGGGGCTCGTATCAACAATGAGCAGTTCTTC. Translation: CAVGGARINNEQFF. The genes are TRBV7-7 and TRBJ2-1; TRBD2 might be the D (7 bases). Germline V gene lookup returns CDR1 SSHAT and CDR2 FNYEAQ (reference sequence). There are 14 residues in the CDR3.

In this sample, this clone turned up a few times. The rearrangement joins TRBV7-9 to TRBJ2-6, with 7 bases that match TRBD1. The CDR3 is 16 residues long. Trimming cost V 5 bases and J 1 base; bases outside gene matches: 5. The germline V gene has CDR1 SEHNR and CDR2 FQNEAQ (reference sequence). The CDR3 reads CASSTETGSGANVLTF. The CDR3, as DNA: TGTGCCAGCAGCACCGAGACAGGGTCTGGGGCCAACGTCCTGACTTTC.

This sequence joins TRBV29-1 and TRBJ1-2; D not resolved. Trimming left V 3 bases short and J 6 bases short, with 14 bases between. Germline V gene sequence: CDR1 SQVTM, CDR2 ANQGSEA. The CDR3 extends over 13 amino acids. In DNA, the CDR3 is TGCAGCGTTGAGGTGGTCCCCGACAATGGCTACACCTTC. Translating gives CSVEVVPDNGYTF.

This clone turned up a few times. The rearrangement joins TRBV2 to TRBJ2-2; D uncertain. V was trimmed by 5 bases and J by 4 bases, leaving 11 bases between them. Germline values: CDR1 SNHLY, CDR2 FYNNEI. The CDR3 covers 14 residues. In DNA, the CDR3 is TGTGCCAGCAGTAAAGACACCTCCACCGGGGAGCTGTTTTTT. Protein: CASSKDTSTGELFF. The whole variable domain, filled in from reference TRBV2 and TRBJ2-2, reads EPEVTQTPSHQVTQMGQEVILRCVPISNHLYFYWYRQILGQKVEFLVSFYNNEISEKSEIFDDQFSVERPDGSNFTLKIRSTKLEDSAMYFCASSKDTSTGELFFGEGSRLTVL.

The chain couples TRBV4-1 to TRBJ1-4; TRBD1 agrees at 9 bases. The ends lost 4 bases at V and 5 bases at J; junction bases unmatched: 5. The CDR3 length is 15 residues. Germline V gene sequence: CDR1 MGHRA, CDR2 YSYEKL. The chain's CDR3 is CASSRTGTGNEKLFF. CDR3 DNA sequence: TGCGCCAGCAGCCGAACCGGGACAGGGAATGAAAAACTGTTTTTT.

The gene calls are TRBV6-5 and TRBJ1-1; D perhaps matches TRBD1 (6 bases). V was pared by 2 bases and J by 1 base, with 8 bases between. CDR1 and CDR2 from the germline V gene are MNHEY and SVGAGI. The CDR3 consists of 14 residues. The CDR3: CASSYGGANTEAFF. For the CDR3, the DNA is TGTGCCAGCAGTTACGGGGGGGCGAACACTGAAGCTTTCTTT.

The genes are TRBV19 and TRBJ2-6, with D possibly being TRBD2 (6 bases). From germline, CDR1 is LNHDA and CDR2 SQIVND (reference sequence). The CDR3 consists of 14 residues. Trimming removed 11 bases at V and 4 bases at J, with 15 bases between. The CDR3 loop is CASRRGSGANVLTF. CDR3 nucleotides: TGTGCCTCCAGGAGGGGTTCCGGGGCCAACGTCCTGACTTTC. Full variable domain (rest looked up from reference TRBV19 and TRBJ2-6): DGGITQSPKYLFRKEGQNVTLSCEQNLNHDAMYWYRQDPGQGLRLIYYSQIVNDFQKGDIAEGYSVSREKKESFPLTVTSAQKNPTAFYLCASRRGSGANVLTFGAGSRLTVL.

This clone was observed a handful of times. V is TRBV28 and J is TRBJ2-5; 7 bases fit TRBD1. Germline CDR1 and CDR2: MDHEN and SYDVKM. V was clipped by 5 bases and J by 2 bases; unmatched bases: 2. The length of the CDR3 is 13 residues. The CDR3 region is CASSPGQQETQYF. The CDR3 DNA reads TGTGCCAGCAGTCCGGGACAGCAAGAGACCCAGTACTTC.

This chain links TRBV5-1 with TRBJ2-7; a weak D match, TRBD1 (5 bases). The ends were cut back, 5 bases at V and 0 bases at J, with 9 bases in the middle. The CDR3 length is 13 residues. Germline values: CDR1 SGHRS, CDR2 YFSETQ. This chain's CDR3 is CASRVRDSYEQYF. The DNA of the CDR3 is TGCGCCAGCAGGGTCAGGGACTCCTACGAGCAGTACTTC.

This chain connects TRBV29-1 to TRBJ1-2; 8 positions agree with TRBD1. Germline values: CDR1 SQVTM, CDR2 ANQGSEA. CDR3 length: 16 amino acids. Trimming took 1 base from V and 2 from J; bases not matched to a gene: 9. The CDR3 region has the DNA TGCAGCGTTGAAGGTGGCTCGGGACAGGACAACTATGGCTACACCTTC. Its translation: CSVEGGSGQDNYGYTF.

This clone has ten or more counts. V is TRBV7-2 and J is TRBJ1-2; D is possibly TRBD1 (5 bases). Trimming shortened V by 2 bases and J by 6 bases, and 13 bases separated the two germline ends. There are 14 residues in the CDR3. Germline CDR1 reads SGHTA; CDR2 reads FQGNSA. The CDR3 spells CASSLHRRANGYTF. As DNA, the CDR3 is TGTGCCAGCAGCTTACACAGGAGGGCCAATGGCTACACCTTC.